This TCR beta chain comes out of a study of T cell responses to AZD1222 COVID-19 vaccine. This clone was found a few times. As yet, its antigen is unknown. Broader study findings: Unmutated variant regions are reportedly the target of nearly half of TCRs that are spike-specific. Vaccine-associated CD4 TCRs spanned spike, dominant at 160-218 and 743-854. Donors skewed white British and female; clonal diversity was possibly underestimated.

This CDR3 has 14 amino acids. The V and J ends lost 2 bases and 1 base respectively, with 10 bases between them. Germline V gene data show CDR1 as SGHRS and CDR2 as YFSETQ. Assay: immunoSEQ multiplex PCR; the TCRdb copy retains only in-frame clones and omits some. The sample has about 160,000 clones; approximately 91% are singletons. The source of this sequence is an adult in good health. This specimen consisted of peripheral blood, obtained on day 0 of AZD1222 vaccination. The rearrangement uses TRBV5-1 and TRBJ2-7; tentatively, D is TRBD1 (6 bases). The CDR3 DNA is TGCGCCAGCAGCTTCGGGACACAGTCCTACGAGCAGTACTTC. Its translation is CASSFGTQSYEQYF.